This T cell receptor beta chain was identified during a study of CD4+ T cells in melanoma. Assay used: immunoSEQ multiplex PCR; TCRdb lists only in-frame clones, some missing. The sample shows about 10,000 clones, 50% to 75% of them seen only once. This CDR3 has 18 residues. The germline V and J ends were trimmed by 2 bases and 1 base, with 20 bases remaining between them. Germline CDR1 and CDR2: GTSNPN and SVGIG (reference sequence). Comment on this clone: Its target is not known.

Overall study findings and caveats: CD8+ T cell, macrophage and B cell function reportedly correlated with neoantigen-specific CD4+ T cells. Neoantigen-specific CD4+ T cells in melanoma reportedly had diverse differentiation states.

The receptor was isolated from a human donor with melanoma. The rearrangement joins TRBV30 to TRBJ2-2, with D perhaps matching TRBD1 (5 bases). Sequenced material: cells from a culture (not recorded whether cultured in vitro). CDR3 coding DNA: TGTGCCTGGAGTTCTAAGGACCTAGGGGTTCGGAACACCGGGGAGCTGTTTTTT. It yields the protein CAWSSKDLGVRNTGELFF.